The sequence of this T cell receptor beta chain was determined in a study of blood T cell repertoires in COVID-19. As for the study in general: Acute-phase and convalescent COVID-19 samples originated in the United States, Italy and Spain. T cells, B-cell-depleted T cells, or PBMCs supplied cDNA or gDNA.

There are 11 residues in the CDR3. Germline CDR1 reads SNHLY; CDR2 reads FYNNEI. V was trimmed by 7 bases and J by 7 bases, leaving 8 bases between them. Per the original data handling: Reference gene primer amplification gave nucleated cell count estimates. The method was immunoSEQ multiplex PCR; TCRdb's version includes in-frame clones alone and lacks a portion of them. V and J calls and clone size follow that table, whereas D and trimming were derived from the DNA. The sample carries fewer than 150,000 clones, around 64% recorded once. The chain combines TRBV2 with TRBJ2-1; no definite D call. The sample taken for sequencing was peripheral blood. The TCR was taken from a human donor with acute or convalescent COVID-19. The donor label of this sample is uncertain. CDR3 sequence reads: CASMASNEQFF. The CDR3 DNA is TGTGCCAGCATGGCCTCAAATGAGCAGTTCTTC.